Below, 22 T cell receptor beta chains from the same sample are listed, as sequenced in a study of shared clonotypes between healthy human individuals. Naive CD8 populations comprised CD45RO-negative cells positively selected for CCR7, excluding terminally differentiated effector memory CD45RA+ cells. Here immunoSEQ multiplex PCR was the method, and the copy in TCRdb shows in-frame clones only, minus some. The table lists millions of clones, around 96% of them singletons. The specimen sequenced was naive CD8+ T cells sorted from blood. These receptors were collected from a man aged 18 to 30 in good health.

The CDR3 loop is CASSWDRGVEAFF. The CDR3 DNA reads as TGTGCCAGCAGCTGGGACCGTGGGGTTGAAGCTTTCTTT. V usage is TRBV27 and J usage is TRBJ1-1; D is perhaps TRBD1 (5 bases). This CDR3 comprises 13 residues. Germline V gene data show CDR1 as MNHEY and CDR2 as SMNVEV (reference sequence). V lost 6 bases to trimming and J lost 7 bases, with 15 bases between them.

The chain recombines TRBV5-6 with TRBJ1-3, with D uncertain. Germline V CDR1 and CDR2: SGHDT, YYEEEE. The ends were cut back, 4 bases at V and 2 bases at J, with 16 bases in the middle. The CDR3 totals 16 residues. The CDR3 reads CASSPYPEEAGNTIYF. In nucleotides, the CDR3 is TGTGCCAGCAGCCCCTATCCCGAGGAAGCTGGAAACACCATATATTTT.

The chain is built from TRBV28 and TRBJ2-7; D is perhaps TRBD1 (6 bases). Trimming stripped 6 bases from V and 1 base from J, with 13 bases between. This CDR3 region has 14 residues. Per germline, CDR1 MDHEN and CDR2 SYDVKM. The CDR3 region has the DNA TGTGCCAGCAGGGGGTCAGGGGAGTCCTACGAGCAGTACTTC. Its translation is CASRGSGESYEQYF.

CDR3 nucleotides: TGCAGCGTTATGGACAGGACTTTATACGAGCAGTACTTC. Amino acids: CSVMDRTLYEQYF. The chain combines TRBV29-1 with TRBJ2-7, with 7 bases that match TRBD1. V shed 5 bases, J shed 4 bases, and the junction held 8 bases outside the gene matches. This CDR3 is 13 amino acids long. Germline values: CDR1 SQVTM, CDR2 ANQGSEA.

This clone has only one observation. The chain carries TRBV14 and TRBJ2-5; no firm D call. Looked up from germline, CDR1 is SGHDN and CDR2 is FVKESK. The CDR3 length is 16 residues. Trimming cost V 0 bases and J 2 bases, with 13 bases left between them. This CDR3 is CASSQDAPGYQETQYF. The DNA of the CDR3 is TGTGCCAGCAGCCAAGACGCCCCTGGCTATCAAGAGACCCAGTACTTC.

The chain joins TRBV4-1 to TRBJ2-2, with 9 bases matching TRBD1. CDR3 length: 17 amino acids. The V gene's germline CDR1 is MGHRA and CDR2 YSYEKL. V lost 1 base and J lost 3; bases outside the gene matches: 6. The CDR3 nucleotides read TGCGCCAGCAGCCAAGTCAGGGGACAGGGAGACACCGGGGAGCTGTTTTTT. This translates into CASSQVRGQGDTGELFF.

CDR3 DNA: TGTGCCAGCTCACCACCCGGCAGCCTCATGAACACTGAAGCTTTCTTT. Translation: CASSPPGSLMNTEAFF. V usage is TRBV18 and J usage is TRBJ1-1; D gene uncertain. The V end lost 0 bases, the J end lost 0 bases, and 11 bases lay between the germline ends. Per the germline V gene, CDR1 is KGHSH and CDR2 is LQKENI. This CDR3 region has 16 residues.

This clone came up once. The chain combines TRBV19 with TRBJ2-2, with D perhaps TRBD1 (5 bases). This CDR3 spans 16 amino acids. Germline V CDR1 and CDR2: LNHDA, SQIVND (reference sequence). V was clipped by 3 bases and J by 0 bases, with 11 bases between them. The CDR3 region has the DNA TGTGCCAGTAGTATCCTCGAGACAGCGAACACCGGGGAGCTGTTTTTT. Protein: CASSILETANTGELFF.

This chain uses TRBV7-2 with TRBJ2-2; D ambiguous. V was cut by 8 bases and J by 2 bases, with 18 bases left in between. Looked up from germline, CDR1 is SGHTA and CDR2 is FQGNSA. This CDR3 spans 16 amino acids. CDR3 in amino acids: CASPHPDHLNTGELFF. The CDR3 DNA reads as TGTGCCAGCCCCCATCCCGACCACCTAAACACCGGGGAGCTGTTTTTT.

The rearrangement uses TRBV7-9 and TRBJ2-2, with 10 nucleotides matching TRBD2. The CDR3 is 17 residues long. Trimming at V came to 5 bases and at J to 7 bases, leaving 13 bases not matched to a gene. Germline V CDR1 and CDR2: SEHNR, FQNEAQ (reference sequence). This CDR3 reads CASSPPGAGGPIGELFF. CDR3 in DNA: TGTGCCAGCAGCCCACCCGGAGCGGGAGGGCCAATCGGGGAGCTGTTTTTT.

V usage is TRBV7-9 and J usage is TRBJ1-2, with 10 bases identical to TRBD1. CDR1 SEHNR and CDR2 FQNEAQ come from the germline V gene (reference sequence). V gave up 5 bases and J gave up 5 bases; unmatched junction bases: 8. The CDR3 extends over 15 amino acids. CDR3 sequence: CASSIPGQGSYGYTF. For the CDR3, the DNA is TGTGCCAGCAGCATTCCGGGACAGGGGAGTTATGGCTACACCTTC.

As concerns this clone: The identical CDR3 is also encoded by other nucleotide sequences in the sample. The chain carries TRBV4-3 and TRBJ2-1; TRBD2 agrees at 12 bases. Germline-derived CDR1 and CDR2 are LGHNA and YSLEER. J was trimmed by 7 bases and V by 1 base; bases with no gene match: 5. CDR3 length: 16 amino acids. CDR3 DNA: TGCGCCAGCAGCCAAGTGCTAGCGGGAGGGAATAATGAGCAGTTCTTC. Encoded protein: CASSQVLAGGNNEQFF.

The chain uses TRBV2 and TRBJ2-2, with 11 bases matching TRBD2. V shed 2 bases and J 1 base; nucleotides not matched to a gene: 9. The CDR3 totals 19 residues. Germline CDR1 SNHLY, CDR2 FYNNEI. The CDR3 DNA reads TGTGCCAGCAGTGAAAAAAGCTGGCTAGCGGGAGGGAACACCGGGGAGCTGTTTTTT. Residues: CASSEKSWLAGGNTGELFF.

The chain recombines TRBV19 with TRBJ2-7; tentative D call: TRBD2 (6 bases). Germline V lookup: CDR1 LNHDA, CDR2 SQIVND (reference sequence). Trimming shortened V by 2 bases and J by 0 bases, and 11 bases separated the two germline ends. The CDR3 is 15 amino acids. As DNA, the CDR3 is TGTGCCAGTAGTATATCGTTGGGGGGCTCCTACGAGCAGTACTTC. Its translation is CASSISLGGSYEQYF.

Comments on this clone: The same CDR3 arises from other DNA sequences in this sample as well. The chain combines TRBV27 with TRBJ1-2, with 8 bases aligning to TRBD1. Losses at the gene ends were 2 bases for V and 4 bases for J; bases not matched to a gene: 0. The CDR3 sequence is 13 residues long. Germline CDR1 MNHEY, CDR2 SMNVEV (reference sequence). CDR3 sequence reads: CASSLTGGYGYTF. The CDR3 DNA sequence: TGTGCCAGCAGTTTAACAGGGGGCTATGGCTACACCTTC.

The chain has TRBV29-1 and TRBJ1-1; no clear D. CDR1 is SQVTM and CDR2 is ANQGSEA in the germline V gene. This CDR3 is 16 amino acids long. Trimming pared 0 bases from V and 0 bases from J, leaving 14 bases between. CDR3 nucleotides: TGCAGCGTTGAAGATGCCGATGGCGGTTTGAACACTGAAGCTTTCTTT. Residues: CSVEDADGGLNTEAFF.

As regards this clone: In the same sample, other DNA sequences code for this CDR3. The CDR3 DNA reads TGTGCCAGCAGTTTACTGGGGACAGGTTCCTACGAGCAGTACTTC. Residues: CASSLLGTGSYEQYF. This sequence joins TRBV27 and TRBJ2-7, with TRBD1 matching 8 bases. V was pared by 2 bases and J by 1 base, with 4 bases of the junction left unmatched. The CDR3 contains 15 residues. Germline loops: CDR1 MNHEY, CDR2 SMNVEV (reference sequence).

V and J are TRBV5-6 and TRBJ1-1; no firm D call. V was trimmed by 5 bases and J by 3 bases, leaving 20 bases between them. The CDR3 is 16 residues long. Germline V CDR1 and CDR2: SGHDT, YYEEEE. The CDR3 region has the DNA TGTGCCAGCAGACAAAATGGGGTCTTGGAGGACACTGAAGCTTTCTTT. It yields the protein CASRQNGVLEDTEAFF. Looking up the rest from reference TRBV5-6 and TRBJ1-1 gives the full variable domain: DAGVTQSPTHLIKTRGQQVTLRCSPKSGHDTVSWYQQALGQGPQFIFQYYEEEERQRGNFPDRFSGHQFPNYSSELNVNALLLGDSALYLCASRQNGVLEDTEAFFGQGTRLTVV.

The genes are TRBV5-3 and TRBJ2-7; a weak D match, TRBD2 (5 bases). TRBV5-3 is reported as an ORF; its role is uncertain. The CDR3 length is 14 residues. V was shortened by 8 bases and J by 5 bases, with 20 bases between the two germline ends. The DNA of the CDR3 is TGTGCCAGGGTACCGGGGAAGCGTTACCACGAGCAGTACTTC. Translating it yields CARVPGKRYHEQYF.

The chain couples TRBV19 to TRBJ1-2; no clear D. This CDR3 spans 16 amino acids. CDR1 and CDR2 from the germline V gene are LNHDA and SQIVND (reference sequence). Trimming pared 6 bases from V and 4 bases from J, leaving 21 bases between. The CDR3 DNA reads TGTGCCAGTAGCAAGAAGGCGACCCTGGACCTCTATGGCTACACCTTC. Translation: CASSKKATLDLYGYTF.

The sample holds one count of this clone. This chain joins TRBV5-1 and TRBJ1-3; D remains unclear. The CDR3 covers 15 residues. Trimming shortened V by 0 bases and J by 4 bases, and 11 bases separated the two germline ends. Germline V gives CDR1 SGHRS, CDR2 YFSETQ. The CDR3 loop is CASSLGGRSGNTIYF. CDR3 sequence (DNA): TGCGCCAGCAGCTTGGGCGGCCGTTCCGGAAACACCATATATTTT.

The chain uses TRBV12-5 and TRBJ2-7; D not resolved. The CDR3 has 13 residues. The V gene lost 7 bases and the J gene lost 0 bases, with 10 bases spanning the gap. Germline V lookup: CDR1 LGHNT, CDR2 FRNRAP. The CDR3 DNA follows: TGTGCTAGTGCCGACACTGTCTCCTACGAGCAGTACTTC. The encoded protein is CASADTVSYEQYF.